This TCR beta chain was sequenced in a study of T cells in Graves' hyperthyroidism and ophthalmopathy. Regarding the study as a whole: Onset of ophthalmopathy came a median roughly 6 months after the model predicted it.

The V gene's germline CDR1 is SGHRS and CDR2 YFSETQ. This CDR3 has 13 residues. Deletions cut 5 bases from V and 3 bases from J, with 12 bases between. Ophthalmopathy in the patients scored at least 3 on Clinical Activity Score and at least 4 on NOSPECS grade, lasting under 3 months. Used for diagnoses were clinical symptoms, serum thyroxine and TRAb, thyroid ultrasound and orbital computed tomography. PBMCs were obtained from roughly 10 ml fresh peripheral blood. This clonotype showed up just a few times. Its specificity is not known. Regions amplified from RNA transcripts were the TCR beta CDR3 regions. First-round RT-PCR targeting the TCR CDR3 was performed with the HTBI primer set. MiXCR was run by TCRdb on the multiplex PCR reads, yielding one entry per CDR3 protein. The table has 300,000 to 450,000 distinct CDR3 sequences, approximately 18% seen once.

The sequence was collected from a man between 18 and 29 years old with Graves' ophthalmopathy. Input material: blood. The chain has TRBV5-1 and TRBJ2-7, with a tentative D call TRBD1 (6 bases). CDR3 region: CASRSTGGYEQYF. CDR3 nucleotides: TGCGCCAGCAGGTCGACAGGAGGCTACGAGCAGTACTTC. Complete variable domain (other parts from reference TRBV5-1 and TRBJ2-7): KAGVTQTPRYLIKTRGQQVTLSCSPISGHRSVSWYQQTPGQGLQFLFEYFSETQRNKGNFPGRFSGRQFSNSRSEMNVSTLELGDSALYLCASRSTGGYEQYFGPGTRLTVT.